The next 25 T cell receptor beta chains were all read from a single sample in a study of cytomegalovirus exposure and HLA in healthy donors. This PCR relied on a set of 60 Vbeta primers and 13 Jbeta primers. The repertoire was sequenced with immunoSEQ multiplex PCR; TCRdb's copy has only in-frame clones and lacks some. Here the sample spans 190,000 or so clones, roughly 77% being singletons. The sequencing input was PBMCs. The origin of the receptors is a male donor in good health and CMV-seropositive.

The CDR3 DNA is TGTGCCAGCAGCCCCTCACAGGGGCGCGAAAAACTGTTTTTT. This translates into CASSPSQGREKLFF. The rearrangement links TRBV9 to TRBJ1-4; the match to TRBD1 covers 7 bases. V shed 4 bases, J shed 8 bases, and the junction held 8 bases outside the gene matches. Germline-derived CDR1 and CDR2 are SGDLS and YYNGEE. The CDR3 is 14 amino acids.

The chain is built from TRBV11-3 and TRBJ2-3, with 14 nucleotides matching TRBD2. Germline-derived CDR1 and CDR2 are SGHNT and YENEEA. With V trimmed by 5 bases and J by 1 base, 8 bases remained unmatched. The CDR3 loop spans 18 amino acids. CDR3 DNA sequence: TGTGCCAGCAGCCTCGGACTAGCGGGAGGAGTTGGCACAGATACGCAGTATTTT. It codes for CASSLGLAGGVGTDTQYF.

The V gene is TRBV5-1, the J gene TRBJ1-2; 8 nucleotides match TRBD1. V trimming: 4 bases; J trimming: 3 bases; junction bases outside the gene matches: 2. The CDR3 extends over 13 amino acids. The germline V gene encodes CDR1 SGHRS and CDR2 YFSETQ. The CDR3: CASSMGQDYGYTF. CDR3 in DNA: TGCGCCAGCAGCATGGGACAGGACTATGGCTACACCTTC.

This chain joins TRBV6-4 and TRBJ2-1; perhaps TRBD2 as D (6 bases). Germline V lookup: CDR1 MRHNA, CDR2 SNTAGT. The CDR3 runs 15 residues. Trimming left V 5 bases short and J 2 bases short, with 13 bases between. The CDR3 DNA is TGTGCCAGCAGTCCCGGGAGATCCACCTACAATGAGCAGTTCTTC. Translated: CASSPGRSTYNEQFF.

A remark on this clone: The junction and the germline gene differ at one end; a read error may be behind it. This chain connects TRBV7-9 to TRBJ2-1, with 7 bases that match TRBD2. CDR1 and CDR2 from the germline V gene are SEHNR and FQNEAQ (reference sequence). The length of the CDR3 is 15 residues. This CDR3 reads CSSSLAQGGFNEQFF. In nucleotides, the CDR3 is TGTTCCAGCAGCTTAGCTCAGGGAGGGTTCAATGAGCAGTTCTTC.

This clone was seen only once. This chain joins TRBV7-2 and TRBJ2-1, with 9 positions matching TRBD1. After removal of 1 base from V and 10 bases from J, the junction contained 20 bases not matched to a gene. The CDR3 consists of 19 residues. Germline CDR1 reads SGHTA; CDR2 reads FQGNSA. The CDR3 DNA is TGTGCCAGCAGCTTAGGCACAGGGGGCAAGAGGCTAGCGGAAGTCGAGCAGTTCTTC. The encoded protein is CASSLGTGGKRLAEVEQFF.

CDR3 region: CSVGEQGDTGELFF. The CDR3 DNA sequence: TGCAGCGTTGGGGAACAGGGGGACACCGGGGAGCTGTTTTTT. V gene TRBV29-1 combines with J gene TRBJ2-2; 8 bases line up with TRBD1. This CDR3 comprises 14 residues. Looked up from germline, CDR1 is SQVTM and CDR2 is ANQGSEA. Trimming removed 4 bases from V and 3 bases from J; junction bases left unmatched: 4.

The V call is TRBV13, the J call TRBJ2-2, with 12 bases matching TRBD2. There are 18 residues in the CDR3. V lost 2 bases, J lost 4 bases, and 8 bases stayed unmatched. Germline CDR1 is PRHDT and CDR2 is FYEKMQ (reference sequence). CDR3 in amino acids: CASSLMASGGARTGELFF. CDR3 sequence (DNA): TGTGCCAGCAGCTTAATGGCTAGCGGGGGGGCGCGCACCGGGGAGCTGTTTTTT.

The V gene is TRBV6-1, the J gene TRBJ1-5; D may be TRBD1 (5 bases). Germline lookup yields CDR1 MNHNS and CDR2 SASEGT. The CDR3 length is 14 residues. V lost 1 base to trimming and J lost 7 bases, with 11 bases between them. Here the CDR3 reads CASSEGQGGQPQHF. The CDR3 DNA follows: TGTGCCAGCAGTGAAGGCCAGGGAGGACAGCCCCAGCATTTT.

V usage is TRBV15 and J usage is TRBJ2-1; no reliable D call. Germline loops: CDR1 LNHNV, CDR2 YYDKDF (reference sequence). The CDR3 loop spans 18 amino acids. Trimming removed 0 bases at V and 0 bases at J, with 15 bases between. This CDR3 is CATSRDLVGRSSYNEQFF. The CDR3 nucleotides are TGTGCCACCAGCAGAGATTTAGTGGGCCGCAGCTCCTACAATGAGCAGTTCTTC.

This chain connects TRBV18 to TRBJ2-7; 13 bases align to TRBD2. This CDR3 comprises 14 residues. CDR1 is KGHSH, CDR2 LQKENI, per germline. V trimming: 6 bases; J trimming: 2 bases; junction bases outside the gene matches: 1. Here the CDR3 DNA reads TGTGCCAGCTCGACTAGCGGGGGGACCTACGAGCAGTACTTC. Protein product: CASSTSGGTYEQYF.

This clone was seen more than once but under ten times. This sequence joins TRBV4-2 and TRBJ1-5; no definite D call. The CDR3 totals 17 residues. Trimming removed 3 bases at V and 1 base at J, with 16 bases between. CDR1 LGHNA and CDR2 YNFKEQ come from the germline V gene. The chain's CDR3 is CASSHLGGWESNQPQHF. In DNA form, the CDR3 reads TGTGCCAGCAGCCACCTTGGCGGGTGGGAAAGCAATCAGCCCCAGCATTTT.

The gene calls are TRBV19 and TRBJ1-4; 7 bases match TRBD1. The length of the CDR3 is 15 residues. In germline, CDR1 is LNHDA, CDR2 SQIVND (reference sequence). Trimming removed 7 bases from V and 5 bases from J; junction bases left unmatched: 10. The CDR3 region is CASIKRQGLNEKLFF. The CDR3 DNA is TGTGCCAGTATAAAGAGACAGGGACTCAATGAAAAACTGTTTTTT.

This clone was found a few times. Germline and junction disagree at one end, which may indicate a read error. The chain joins TRBV30 to TRBJ2-1, with D possibly being TRBD1 (7 bases). CDR3 length: 12 amino acids. The V gene's germline CDR1 is GTSNPN and CDR2 SVGIG (reference sequence). The CDR3 DNA is TGCTCGGCGGGACAGTCTTACAATGAGCAGTTCTTC. Protein sequence: CSAGQSYNEQFF.

The chain combines TRBV11-2 with TRBJ2-7; no firm D call. In germline, CDR1 is SGHAT, CDR2 FQNNGV. The CDR3 has 12 residues. Between the trimmed V and J ends, which lost 1 base and 5 bases, there was a span of 6 bases. The CDR3 region is CASSLATNEQYF. The CDR3 DNA follows: TGTGCCAGCAGCTTAGCCACAAACGAGCAGTACTTC.

The chain recombines TRBV18 with TRBJ2-2; 10 positions match TRBD2. CDR1 and CDR2 from the germline V gene are KGHSH and LQKENI. V dropped 2 bases and J dropped 7; count of bases not matched to a gene: 16. The CDR3 is made up of 19 amino acids. CDR3 coding DNA: TGTGCCAGCTCACCAGGTCCATCTGTCCTAGCGGGAGAGGACGGGGAGCTGTTTTTT. It yields the protein CASSPGPSVLAGEDGELFF.

The chain carries TRBV7-9 and TRBJ2-5; a possible D gene is TRBD2 (5 bases). CDR3 length: 13 residues. Between the trimmed V and J ends, which lost 8 bases and 7 bases, there was a span of 17 bases. The V gene's germline CDR1 is SEHNR and CDR2 FQNEAQ (reference sequence). The CDR3 nucleotides read TGTGCCAGCGGCTCACCTGGACTGGGGACCCAGTACTTC. Translation: CASGSPGLGTQYF.

The gene calls are TRBV13 and TRBJ1-1; 7 bases fit TRBD1. The CDR3 totals 15 residues. CDR1 and CDR2 (germline): PRHDT, FYEKMQ (reference sequence). Trimming took 4 bases from V and 10 from J; bases not matched to a gene: 15. The CDR3 sequence: CASSSRRTGAYTAFF. DNA for the CDR3: TGTGCCAGCAGCTCGCGGAGAACAGGGGCGTACACAGCTTTCTTT.

This clone was seen a single time. The V and J genes are TRBV6-6 and TRBJ2-6; TRBD2 is a possible D gene (6 bases). Trimming removed 6 bases at V and 0 bases at J, with 12 bases between. The germline gives CDR1 MNHNY, CDR2 SVGAGI (reference sequence). CDR3 length: 16 residues. The CDR3 nucleotides are TGTGCCAGCAGGCGGGACTTTCTCTCTGGGGCCAACGTCCTGACTTTC. Amino acid sequence: CASRRDFLSGANVLTF.

This clone was recorded once. This rearrangement joins TRBV7-8 to TRBJ2-5, with no clear D. Germline loops: CDR1 SGHVS, CDR2 FQNEAQ. The CDR3 is 12 residues long. V was clipped by 7 bases and J by 5 bases, with 11 bases between them. This CDR3 reads CASTTPKETQYF. Here the CDR3 DNA reads TGTGCCAGCACCACGCCTAAGGAGACCCAGTACTTC. Full variable domain (missing parts from reference TRBV7-8 and TRBJ2-5): GAGVSQSPRYKVAKRGQDVALRCDPISGHVSLFWYQQALGQGPEFLTYFQNEAQLDKSGLPSDRFFAERPEGSVSTLKIQRTQQEDSAVYLCASTTPKETQYFGPGTRLLVL.

This chain connects TRBV28 to TRBJ1-5, with D unclear. The CDR3 runs to 15 residues. Looked up from germline, CDR1 is MDHEN and CDR2 is SYDVKM. V lost 7 bases and J 0 bases, leaving 13 bases between the germline ends. DNA of the CDR3: TGTGCCAGCACCCCCCGAGGCCGTAGCAATCAGCCCCAGCATTTT. Amino acid sequence: CASTPRGRSNQPQHF.

The V call is TRBV6-5, the J call TRBJ2-6, with D unclear. This CDR3 is 13 amino acids long. Germline CDR1 MNHEY, CDR2 SVGAGI. V was shortened by 6 bases and J by 4 bases, with 7 bases between the two germline ends. The DNA for the CDR3 is TGTGCCAGCAGCGCGGCAGGGGCCAACGTCCTGACTTTC. This translates into CASSAAGANVLTF.

This clone was counted a single time. V usage is TRBV19 and J usage is TRBJ1-1, with D possibly TRBD1 on 6 matching bases. Trimming pared 1 base from V and 4 bases from J, leaving 19 bases between. CDR1 is LNHDA, CDR2 SQIVND, per germline (reference sequence). The CDR3 loop spans 17 amino acids. This chain's CDR3 is CASSIGGGALEITEAFF. The CDR3 DNA sequence: TGTGCCAGTAGTATAGGCGGGGGGGCGCTGGAAATCACTGAAGCTTTCTTT.

The genes are TRBV10-3 and TRBJ2-7; D is possibly TRBD1 (5 bases). From germline, CDR1 is ENHRY and CDR2 SYGVKD. The CDR3 covers 13 residues. Trimming shortened V by 2 bases and J by 1 base, and 6 bases separated the two germline ends. CDR3 coding DNA: TGTGCCATCAGTGAGGGGGCGTCCTACGAGCAGTACTTC. Amino acid sequence: CAISEGASYEQYF.

The chain joins TRBV5-4 to TRBJ1-3; D remains ambiguous. V lost 1 base, J lost 4 bases, and 12 bases lay in between. The CDR3 is 15 residues long. Germline V gives CDR1 SGHNT, CDR2 YYREEE (reference sequence). The CDR3 reads CASSLTGSRGNTIYF. In DNA form, the CDR3 reads TGTGCCAGCAGCTTGACGGGGAGCCGGGGAAACACCATATATTTT. Variable domain in full (rest from reference TRBV5-4 and TRBJ1-3): ETGVTQSPTHLIKTRGQQVTLRCSSQSGHNTVSWYQQALGQGPQFIFQYYREEENGRGNFPPRFSGLQFPNYSSELNVNALELDDSALYLCASSLTGSRGNTIYFGEGSWLTVV.